These 30 T cell receptor beta chains share one sample of origin, sequenced in a study of blood T cell repertoires in COVID-19. Profiling relied on immunoSEQ multiplex PCR, and the TCRdb table lists in-frame clones only, not all of them. The top ten hold 3.2% of the sample, which has around 500,000 clones, approximately 83% seen once. The sequencing sample was made of peripheral blood. The receptor source for this set is a human donor in a cohort sampled during active COVID-19.

This chain joins TRBV30 and TRBJ1-4; weak D call: TRBD1 (6 bases). V was trimmed by 2 bases and J by 8 bases, leaving 12 bases between them. Germline assignment: CDR1 GTSNPN and CDR2 SVGIG (reference sequence). CDR3 size: 13 residues. The CDR3 sequence is CAWSFRGREKLFF. DNA for the CDR3: TGTGCCTGGAGTTTCAGGGGAAGAGAAAAACTGTTTTTT.

This chain links TRBV10-3 with TRBJ1-1, with D unclear. The CDR3 runs to 14 residues. With 3 bases removed from V and 7 bases from J, the gap between germline ends came to 15 bases. Germline V gene sequence: CDR1 ENHRY, CDR2 SYGVKD. The CDR3 is CAISDSGKEGEAFF. The CDR3 coding sequence is TGTGCCATCAGTGATTCGGGGAAGGAGGGTGAAGCTTTCTTT.

Comment on this clone: Other DNA sequences within the sample encode an identical CDR3. The gene calls are TRBV7-3 and TRBJ2-2; 8 bases are shared with TRBD2. The CDR3 is made up of 14 amino acids. Trimming removed 4 bases from V and 3 bases from J; junction bases left unmatched: 1. Germline V lookup: CDR1 SGHTA, CDR2 FQGTGA. The CDR3 coding sequence is TGTGCCAGCAGCTCACTAGCGGACACCGGGGAGCTGTTTTTT. Its translation is CASSSLADTGELFF.

The rearrangement links TRBV9 to TRBJ2-7, with 7 bases matching TRBD1. The germline gives CDR1 SGDLS, CDR2 YYNGEE. The CDR3 is 15 residues long. Trimming took 2 bases from V and 3 from J; bases not matched to a gene: 8. DNA of the CDR3: TGTGCCAGCAGCGTGTCGACAGGGTCGGGCTACGAGCAGTACTTC. This gives the protein CASSVSTGSGYEQYF.

This clone has a single count. The gene calls are TRBV4-3 and TRBJ1-2; perhaps TRBD1 as D (6 bases). The V and J ends lost 3 bases and 1 base respectively, with 12 bases between them. Germline assignment: CDR1 LGHNA and CDR2 YSLEER. There are 15 residues in the CDR3. The CDR3 loop reads CASSHIQGRNYGYTF. CDR3 sequence (DNA): TGCGCCAGCAGCCACATACAGGGCCGTAACTATGGCTACACCTTC.

The V gene is TRBV7-3, the J gene TRBJ2-3; 7 bases line up with TRBD2. The trim removed 5 bases at V and 3 bases at J, leaving 8 bases unmatched. CDR1 and CDR2 (germline): SGHTA, FQGTGA. This CDR3 spans 15 amino acids. The CDR3 loop is CASSPWAGETDTQYF. In nucleotides, the CDR3 is TGTGCCAGCAGCCCCTGGGCGGGAGAAACAGATACGCAGTATTTT. The complete variable domain, with remaining parts taken from reference TRBV7-3 and TRBJ2-3, reads GAGVSQTPSNKVTEKGKYVELRCDPISGHTALYWYRQSLGQGPEFLIYFQGTGAADDSGLPNDRFFAVRPEGSVSTLKIQRTERGDSAVYLCASSPWAGETDTQYFGPGTRLTVL.

V is TRBV2 and J is TRBJ2-5; 11 nucleotides match TRBD2. V was clipped by 5 bases and J by 3 bases; unmatched bases: 8. Germline V gene sequence: CDR1 SNHLY, CDR2 FYNNEI. CDR3 size: 16 residues. The CDR3 sequence is CASSSGLAGAEETQYF. For the CDR3, the DNA is TGTGCCAGCAGTTCTGGACTAGCGGGTGCCGAAGAGACCCAGTACTTC.

This rearrangement joins TRBV5-4 to TRBJ2-1, with 7 bases fitting TRBD2. V was pared by 0 bases and J by 8 bases, with 5 bases of the junction left unmatched. The CDR3 extends over 14 amino acids. Germline V lookup: CDR1 SGHNT, CDR2 YYREEE (reference sequence). CDR3 residues: CASSLERREYEQFF. The CDR3 DNA sequence: TGTGCCAGCAGCTTGGAACGGCGGGAGTATGAGCAGTTCTTC.

This clone was seen once. A much larger clone lies one base from this, so it may be a read error. This sample includes further DNA sequences coding for the same CDR3. This chain links TRBV27 with TRBJ2-1; 8 positions match TRBD2. CDR3 size: 15 residues. CDR1 and CDR2 (germline): MNHEY, SMNVEV (reference sequence). After removal of 2 bases from V and 4 bases from J, the junction contained 4 bases not matched to a gene. Written as DNA, the CDR3 is TGTGCCAGCAGTTTAGAACTAGCGGAGTACAATGAGCAGTTCTTC. It translates to CASSLELAEYNEQFF.

This clone was observed a handful of times. This CDR3 is CASSMGLASSIGGELFF. The CDR3 DNA follows: TGCGCCAGCAGCATGGGACTAGCGTCAAGCATCGGCGGGGAGCTGTTTTTT. This chain links TRBV5-1 with TRBJ2-2; 10 positions match TRBD2. Germline CDR1 reads SGHRS; CDR2 reads YFSETQ. The CDR3 has 17 amino acids. V shed 4 bases, J shed 7 bases, and the junction held 13 bases outside the gene matches. The full variable domain, in which reference TRBV5-1 and TRBJ2-2 provide the parts outside the CDR3, is KAGVTQTPRYLIKTRGQQVTLSCSPISGHRSVSWYQQTPGQGLQFLFEYFSETQRNKGNFPGRFSGRQFSNSRSEMNVSTLELGDSALYLCASSMGLASSIGGELFFGEGSRLTVL.

V gene TRBV10-3 combines with J gene TRBJ2-7; 10 nucleotides line up with TRBD2. After removal of 5 bases from V and 3 bases from J, the junction contained 7 bases not matched to a gene. Germline V lookup: CDR1 ENHRY, CDR2 SYGVKD. The CDR3 has 15 amino acids. The CDR3, as DNA: TGTGCCATCAGTAGCCTAGCGGGAGCGTTCTACGAGCAGTACTTC. Translation: CAISSLAGAFYEQYF.

This chain joins TRBV18 and TRBJ2-7; tentative D call: TRBD1 (5 bases). From germline, CDR1 is KGHSH and CDR2 LQKENI. The CDR3 totals 14 residues. The ends were cut back, 0 bases at V and 2 bases at J, with 8 bases in the middle. The chain's CDR3 is CASSPPVGAYEQYF. The CDR3 DNA reads as TGTGCCAGCTCACCACCGGTAGGGGCCTACGAGCAGTACTTC.

The chain carries TRBV5-1 and TRBJ2-1, with 8 bases matching TRBD2. The CDR3 loop spans 15 amino acids. Per germline, CDR1 SGHRS and CDR2 YFSETQ. V lost 5 bases and J lost 3; bases outside the gene matches: 7. The CDR3 sequence is CASSLVSGVYNEQFF. The CDR3 DNA reads as TGCGCCAGCAGTTTAGTTAGCGGGGTCTACAATGAGCAGTTCTTC. The full variable domain, with the rest looked up from reference TRBV5-1 and TRBJ2-1, is KAGVTQTPRYLIKTRGQQVTLSCSPISGHRSVSWYQQTPGQGLQFLFEYFSETQRNKGNFPGRFSGRQFSNSRSEMNVSTLELGDSALYLCASSLVSGVYNEQFFGPGTRLTVL.

This rearrangement joins TRBV6-5 to TRBJ1-2, with 9 bases matching TRBD1. Germline V CDR1 and CDR2: MNHEY, SVGAGI. V dropped 4 bases and J dropped 5; count of bases not matched to a gene: 5. This CDR3 is 14 amino acids long. The CDR3 loop reads CASSSPDRGYGYTF. In DNA form, the CDR3 reads TGTGCCAGCAGTTCCCCCGACAGGGGGTATGGCTACACCTTC.

This clone was seen a handful of times. The chain is built from TRBV20-1 and TRBJ2-2; 15 bases map to TRBD2. The germline gives CDR1 DFQATT, CDR2 SNEGSKA (reference sequence). Losses at the gene ends were 3 bases for V and 6 bases for J; bases not matched to a gene: 5. The CDR3 is 16 residues long. The DNA for the CDR3 is TGCAGTGCTAGTGGGACTAGCGGGAGGAGGGCCGGGGAGCTGTTTTTT. It yields the protein CSASGTSGRRAGELFF.

The rearrangement joins TRBV7-2 to TRBJ2-1, with 8 nucleotides matching TRBD2. CDR3 length equals 17 residues. CDR1 and CDR2 from the germline V gene are SGHTA and FQGNSA. The trim removed 3 bases at V and 5 bases at J, leaving 12 bases unmatched. CDR3 in DNA: TGTGCCAGCAGCTTGGGAGGGGGACTAGTCTTCCACAATGAGCAGTTCTTC. As protein: CASSLGGGLVFHNEQFF.

V gene TRBV12-3 or TRBV12-4 combines with J gene TRBJ2-1; 8 nucleotides agree with TRBD1. CDR3 length: 13 amino acids. V lost 4 bases to trimming and J lost 8 bases; unmatched junction nucleotides: 4. The CDR3 spells CASSWTGSDEQFF. The CDR3 DNA follows: TGTGCCAGCAGTTGGACAGGGTCCGATGAGCAGTTCTTC.

V usage is TRBV5-4 and J usage is TRBJ2-1, with 8 bases that match TRBD1. CDR3 length equals 18 residues. Germline values: CDR1 SGHNT, CDR2 YYREEE (reference sequence). Germline trimming cut 1 base from V and 7 bases from J; bases unmatched to any gene: 16. The CDR3 spells CASSLTGQLQGARNEQFF. In DNA, the CDR3 is TGTGCCAGCAGCTTGACGGGGCAACTCCAGGGGGCCAGGAATGAGCAGTTCTTC.

The chain couples TRBV29-1 to TRBJ1-1; D is ambiguous. V lost 4 bases and J 5 bases, leaving 11 bases between the germline ends. Looked up from germline, CDR1 is SQVTM and CDR2 is ANQGSEA. The CDR3 has 12 amino acids. The CDR3 loop is CSVGRGRTEAFF. CDR3 DNA sequence: TGCAGCGTTGGCCGAGGTCGGACTGAAGCTTTCTTT.

The DNA of the CDR3 is TGTGCCAGCAGGGCTACAGGGGGTACTGAAGCTTTCTTT. Amino acid sequence: CASRATGGTEAFF. The rearrangement uses TRBV6-5 and TRBJ1-1; 8 bases line up with TRBD1. The V segment lost 6 bases and the J segment 5 bases; nucleotides outside the gene matches: 5. Germline V CDR1 and CDR2: MNHEY, SVGAGI. The CDR3 is 13 amino acids.

This chain links TRBV5-4 with TRBJ2-7; the D is unclear. V lost 4 bases and J lost 0, with 5 bases in between. CDR1 is SGHNT, CDR2 YYREEE, per germline (reference sequence). There are 12 residues in the CDR3. CDR3 sequence: CASSVSSYEQYF. DNA of the CDR3: TGTGCCAGCAGCGTGAGCTCCTACGAGCAGTACTTC. Full variable domain (rest looked up from reference TRBV5-4 and TRBJ2-7): ETGVTQSPTHLIKTRGQQVTLRCSSQSGHNTVSWYQQALGQGPQFIFQYYREEENGRGNFPPRFSGLQFPNYSSELNVNALELDDSALYLCASSVSSYEQYFGPGTRLTVT.

The chain is built from TRBV13 and TRBJ2-7; 10 bases are a match to TRBD1. V shed 5 bases and J 5 bases; nucleotides not matched to a gene: 9. Germline V gene lookup returns CDR1 PRHDT and CDR2 FYEKMQ (reference sequence). The CDR3 is 15 amino acids. The CDR3 bases are TGTGCCAGCAGCGCAGACCTGGGGACAGGGGACGAGCAGTACTTC. It is translated as CASSADLGTGDEQYF. The variable domain in full, completed from reference TRBV13 and TRBJ2-7, reads AAGVIQSPRHLIKEKRETATLKCYPIPRHDTVYWYQQGPGQDPQFLISFYEKMQSDKGSIPDRFSAQQFSDYHSELNMSSLELGDSALYFCASSADLGTGDEQYFGPGTRLTVT.

The CDR3: CASSLNSGRAGEQYF. The CDR3 DNA reads as TGTGCCAGCAGCTTAAATAGCGGGAGGGCCGGCGAGCAGTACTTC. This chain uses TRBV7-9 with TRBJ2-7, with 11 bases identical to TRBD2. The CDR3 has 15 residues. CDR1 and CDR2 from the germline V gene are SEHNR and FQNEAQ (reference sequence). V gave up 2 bases and J gave up 6 bases; unmatched junction bases: 6.

The rearrangement uses TRBV19 and TRBJ2-2, with D perhaps TRBD2 (5 bases). Germline CDR1 reads LNHDA; CDR2 reads SQIVND (reference sequence). Trimming pared 7 bases from V and 5 bases from J, leaving 17 bases between. There are 15 residues in the CDR3. As DNA, the CDR3 is TGTGCCAGTACCATAACCGGGTCGGGGACCGGGGAGCTGTTTTTT. Amino acids: CASTITGSGTGELFF.

The gene calls are TRBV7-2 and TRBJ2-2, with TRBD2 identical over 11 bases. The CDR3 totals 17 residues. The germline V gene encodes CDR1 SGHTA and CDR2 FQGNSA. Unmatched junction bases numbered 5, after V lost 3 bases and J lost 2 bases. The CDR3 nucleotides read TGTGCCAGCAGCTTTCCGACTAGCGGGGTCAACACCGGGGAGCTGTTTTTT. Translation gives CASSFPTSGVNTGELFF.

V is TRBV4-1 and J is TRBJ2-1, with 13 bases fitting TRBD2. Trimming cost V 3 bases and J 6 bases; bases outside gene matches: 11. This CDR3 is built from 18 residues. In germline, CDR1 is MGHRA, CDR2 YSYEKL. The CDR3 loop reads CASSQAVSGTSGINEQFF. In DNA, the CDR3 is TGCGCCAGCAGCCAGGCCGTTTCCGGGACTAGCGGGATCAATGAGCAGTTCTTC.

The rearrangement joins TRBV7-8 to TRBJ2-7; 8 positions agree with TRBD1. The CDR3 is made up of 12 amino acids. Trimming at V came to 5 bases and at J to 6 bases, leaving 3 bases not matched to a gene. Germline assignment: CDR1 SGHVS and CDR2 FQNEAQ. CDR3 residues: CASSIQGAEQYF. The CDR3 coding sequence is TGTGCCAGCAGCATCCAGGGGGCCGAGCAGTACTTC. The variable domain in full, with the rest retrieved from reference TRBV7-8 and TRBJ2-7, is GAGVSQSPRYKVAKRGQDVALRCDPISGHVSLFWYQQALGQGPEFLTYFQNEAQLDKSGLPSDRFFAERPEGSVSTLKIQRTQQEDSAVYLCASSIQGAEQYFGPGTRLTVT.

The chain recombines TRBV6-5 with TRBJ2-5; TRBD1 aligns across 11 bases. CDR1 and CDR2 from the germline V gene are MNHEY and SVGAGI. The CDR3 loop spans 16 amino acids. J gave up 5 bases and V 2 bases, and 7 bases lay outside the gene matches. CDR3 in amino acids: CASSYTGTGGGETQYF. CDR3 DNA: TGTGCCAGCAGTTACACCGGGACAGGGGGTGGGGAGACCCAGTACTTC.

The chain combines TRBV7-2 with TRBJ1-5, with 8 bases matching TRBD1. Unmatched junction bases numbered 3, after V lost 5 bases and J lost 3 bases. The germline V gene has CDR1 SGHTA and CDR2 FQGNSA. The CDR3 covers 14 residues. The CDR3 reads CASSATGDNQPQHF. For the CDR3, the DNA is TGTGCCAGCAGCGCGACAGGGGACAATCAGCCCCAGCATTTT. The variable domain in full, with the rest retrieved from reference TRBV7-2 and TRBJ1-5, is GAGVSQSPSNKVTEKGKDVELRCDPISGHTALYWYRQSLGQGLEFLIYFQGNSAPDKSGLPSDRFSAERTGGSVSTLTIQRTQQEDSAVYLCASSATGDNQPQHFGDGTRLSIL.

This sequence joins TRBV5-1 and TRBJ2-2; 14 bases agree with TRBD2. V dropped 3 bases and J dropped 7; count of bases not matched to a gene: 8. Germline CDR1 SGHRS, CDR2 YFSETQ. The CDR3 is 17 residues long. The CDR3 bases are TGCGCCAGCAGCTCGGGACTAGCGGGAGAGGCAGGCGGGGAGCTGTTTTTT. Its translation is CASSSGLAGEAGGELFF.